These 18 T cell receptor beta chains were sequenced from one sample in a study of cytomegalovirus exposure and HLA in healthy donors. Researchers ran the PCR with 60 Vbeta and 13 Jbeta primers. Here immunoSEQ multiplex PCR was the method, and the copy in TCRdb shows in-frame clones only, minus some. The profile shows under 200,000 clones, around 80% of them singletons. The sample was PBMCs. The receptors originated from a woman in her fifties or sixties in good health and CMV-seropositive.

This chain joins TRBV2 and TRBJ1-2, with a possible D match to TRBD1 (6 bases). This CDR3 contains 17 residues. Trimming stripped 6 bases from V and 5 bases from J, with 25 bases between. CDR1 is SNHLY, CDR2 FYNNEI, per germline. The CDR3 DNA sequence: TGTGCCAGCAGGGAGCCCCCCGGGGGGCGGCAAATTTATGGCTACACCTTC. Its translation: CASREPPGGRQIYGYTF.

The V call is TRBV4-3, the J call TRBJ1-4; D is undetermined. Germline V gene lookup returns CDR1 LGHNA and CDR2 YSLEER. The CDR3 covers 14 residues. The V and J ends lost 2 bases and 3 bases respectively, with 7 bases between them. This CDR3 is CASSQFRANEKLFF. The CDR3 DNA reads TGCGCCAGCAGCCAATTCCGGGCTAATGAAAAACTGTTTTTT.

Written as DNA, the CDR3 is TGTGCCAGCAGCTCGCCGGGGTCCGGCCCCTATGGCTACACCTTC. Encoded protein: CASSSPGSGPYGYTF. The chain recombines TRBV5-6 with TRBJ1-2; unclear D gene. This CDR3 is 15 amino acids long. The V gene's germline CDR1 is SGHDT and CDR2 YYEEEE. V lost 3 bases and J 4 bases, leaving 16 bases between the germline ends.

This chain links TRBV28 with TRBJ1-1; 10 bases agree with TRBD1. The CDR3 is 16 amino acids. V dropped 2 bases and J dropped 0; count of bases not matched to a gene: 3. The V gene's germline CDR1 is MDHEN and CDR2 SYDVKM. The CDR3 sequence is CASSLRTGGLNTEAFF. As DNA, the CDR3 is TGTGCCAGCAGTTTACGGACAGGGGGACTGAACACTGAAGCTTTCTTT.

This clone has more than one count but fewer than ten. The CDR3 reads CASGGGGRLGAFF. The CDR3 coding sequence is TGTGCCAGCGGGGGGGGCGGACGATTGGGGGCTTTCTTT. The chain has TRBV2 and TRBJ1-1, with D perhaps matching TRBD1 (6 bases). The CDR3 has 13 residues. CDR1 and CDR2 (germline): SNHLY, FYNNEI. The ends were cut back, 8 bases at V and 11 bases at J, with 21 bases in the middle.

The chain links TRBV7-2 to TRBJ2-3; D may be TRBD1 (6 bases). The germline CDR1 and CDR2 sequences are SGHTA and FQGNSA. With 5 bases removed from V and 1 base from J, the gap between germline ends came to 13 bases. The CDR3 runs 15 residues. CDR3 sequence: CASSISGVGTDTQYF. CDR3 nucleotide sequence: TGTGCCAGCAGCATATCAGGGGTGGGCACAGATACGCAGTATTTT.

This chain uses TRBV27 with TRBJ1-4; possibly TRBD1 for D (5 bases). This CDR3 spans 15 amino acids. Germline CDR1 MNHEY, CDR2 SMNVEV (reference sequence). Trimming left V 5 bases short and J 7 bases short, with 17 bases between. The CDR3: CASSPQNRRGEKLFF. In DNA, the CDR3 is TGTGCCAGCAGTCCCCAAAACAGGCGGGGTGAAAAACTGTTTTTT.

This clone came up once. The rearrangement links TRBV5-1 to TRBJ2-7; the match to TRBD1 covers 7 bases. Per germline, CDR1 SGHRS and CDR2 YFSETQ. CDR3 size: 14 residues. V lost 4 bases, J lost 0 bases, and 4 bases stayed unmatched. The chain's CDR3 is CASSPGTASYEQYF. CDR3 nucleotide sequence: TGCGCCAGCAGCCCCGGGACAGCCTCCTACGAGCAGTACTTC.

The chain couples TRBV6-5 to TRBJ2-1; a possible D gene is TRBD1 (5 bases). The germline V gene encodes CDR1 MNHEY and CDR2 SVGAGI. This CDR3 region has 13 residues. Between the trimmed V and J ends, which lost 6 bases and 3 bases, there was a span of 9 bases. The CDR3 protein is CASRSGHYNEQFF. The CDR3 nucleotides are TGTGCCAGCAGATCCGGACACTACAATGAGCAGTTCTTC.

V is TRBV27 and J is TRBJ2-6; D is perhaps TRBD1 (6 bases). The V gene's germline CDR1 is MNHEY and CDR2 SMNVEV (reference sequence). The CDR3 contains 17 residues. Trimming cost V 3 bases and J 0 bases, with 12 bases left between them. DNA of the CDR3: TGTGCCAGCAGTTTGGGGGCGGGCCCCTCTGGGGCCAACGTCCTGACTTTC. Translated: CASSLGAGPSGANVLTF.

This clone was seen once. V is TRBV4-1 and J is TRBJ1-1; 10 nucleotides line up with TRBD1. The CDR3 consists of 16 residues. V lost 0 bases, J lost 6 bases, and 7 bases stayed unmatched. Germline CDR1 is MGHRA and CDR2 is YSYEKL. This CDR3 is CASSQETGGLFAEAFF. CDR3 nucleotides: TGCGCCAGCAGCCAAGAGACAGGGGGCTTGTTCGCTGAAGCTTTCTTT.

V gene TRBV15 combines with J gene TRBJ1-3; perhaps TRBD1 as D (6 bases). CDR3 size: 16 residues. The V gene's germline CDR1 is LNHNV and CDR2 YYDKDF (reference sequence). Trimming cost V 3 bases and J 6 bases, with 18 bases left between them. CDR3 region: CATSRSVGGGVNTIYF. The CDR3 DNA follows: TGTGCCACCAGCAGGAGCGTTGGAGGGGGGGTAAACACCATATATTTT. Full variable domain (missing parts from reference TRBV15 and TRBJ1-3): DAMVIQNPRYQVTQFGKPVTLSCSQTLNHNVMYWYQQKSSQAPKLLFHYYDKDFNNEADTPDNFQSRRPNTSFCFLDIRSPGLGDTAMYLCATSRSVGGGVNTIYFGEGSWLTVV.

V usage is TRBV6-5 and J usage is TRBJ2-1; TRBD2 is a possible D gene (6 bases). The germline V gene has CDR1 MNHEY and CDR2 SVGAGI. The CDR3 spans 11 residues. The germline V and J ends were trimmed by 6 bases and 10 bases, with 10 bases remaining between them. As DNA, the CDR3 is TGTGCCAGCAGGGGGGGTGGGGAGCAGTTCTTC. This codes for CASRGGGEQFF.

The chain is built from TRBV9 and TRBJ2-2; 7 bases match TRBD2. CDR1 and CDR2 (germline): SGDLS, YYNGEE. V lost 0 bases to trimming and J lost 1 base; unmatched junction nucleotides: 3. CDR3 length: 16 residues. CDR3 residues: CASSVVAGVNTGELFF. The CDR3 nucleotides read TGTGCCAGCAGCGTAGTGGCGGGAGTGAACACCGGGGAGCTGTTTTTT.

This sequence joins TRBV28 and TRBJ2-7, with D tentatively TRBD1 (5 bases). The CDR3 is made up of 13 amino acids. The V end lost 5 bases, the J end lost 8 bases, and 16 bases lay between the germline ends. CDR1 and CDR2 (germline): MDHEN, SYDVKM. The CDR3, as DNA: TGTGCCAGCAGTGAAGGGGAAATCGGAAAGCAGTACTTC. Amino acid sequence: CASSEGEIGKQYF.

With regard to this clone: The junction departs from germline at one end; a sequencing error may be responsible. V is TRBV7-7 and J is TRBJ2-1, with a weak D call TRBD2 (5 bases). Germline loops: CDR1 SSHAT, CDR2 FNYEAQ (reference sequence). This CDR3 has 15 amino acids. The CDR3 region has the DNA TGTGCTAGCAGCCAGCTAACTAGCTCCTACAATGAGCAGTTCTTC. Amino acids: CASSQLTSSYNEQFF.

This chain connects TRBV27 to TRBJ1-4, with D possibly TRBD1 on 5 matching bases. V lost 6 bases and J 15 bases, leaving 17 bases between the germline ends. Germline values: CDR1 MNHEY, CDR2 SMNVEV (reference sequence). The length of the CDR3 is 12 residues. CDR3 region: CASRTARKVMFF. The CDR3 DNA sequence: TGTGCCAGCAGGACAGCTAGAAAAGTGATGTTTTTT.

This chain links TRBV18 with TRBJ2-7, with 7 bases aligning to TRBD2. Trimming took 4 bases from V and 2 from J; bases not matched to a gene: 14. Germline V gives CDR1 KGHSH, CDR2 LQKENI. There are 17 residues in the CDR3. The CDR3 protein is CASSLSSGEGPTYEQYF. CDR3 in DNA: TGTGCCAGCTCACTCTCCAGCGGGGAAGGGCCAACCTACGAGCAGTACTTC.